This is a list of T cell receptor beta chains from one sample in a study of T cell repertoires in cytomegalovirus infection. TCRdb used MiXCR to reprocess the reads, holding one entry per CDR3 protein. The sample lists around 740,000 distinct CDR3 sequences; 35% to 40% were seen once. The sample taken for sequencing was PBMCs. The receptors originated from a human donor in good health (CMV status not recorded). Some clones in this sample may be carry-over from other donors' samples. CDR3s leave out the opening cysteine and the closing phenylalanine or tryptophan. The order of the fields is V gene, clone size, CDR3 protein. The size field is filled for only some rows; it gives once, few, many or a size class.

>TRBV19|.
ASRRTGGEIGYT
>TRBV28|few
ASTTATYEQY
>TRBV12-3/TRBV12-4|.
ASSLKLAAGYT
>TRBV6-5|.
ASSPVPRDEQF
>TRBV29-1|.
SAPRGGGNYNEQF
>TRBV6-5|.
ASSYGARNEQY
>TRBV7-6|.
ASSRRRGVAETQY
>TRBV19|few
AISTGRGNQPQH
>TRBV7-2|many
ASRGLAGRFYEQY
>TRBV28|few
ASCGEKQGPLNQPQH
>TRBV6-6|.
ASSPRGQIAKNIQY
>TRBV12-3/TRBV12-4|.
ASGVFINTIY
>TRBV29-1|.
SVEGTGLNTEAF